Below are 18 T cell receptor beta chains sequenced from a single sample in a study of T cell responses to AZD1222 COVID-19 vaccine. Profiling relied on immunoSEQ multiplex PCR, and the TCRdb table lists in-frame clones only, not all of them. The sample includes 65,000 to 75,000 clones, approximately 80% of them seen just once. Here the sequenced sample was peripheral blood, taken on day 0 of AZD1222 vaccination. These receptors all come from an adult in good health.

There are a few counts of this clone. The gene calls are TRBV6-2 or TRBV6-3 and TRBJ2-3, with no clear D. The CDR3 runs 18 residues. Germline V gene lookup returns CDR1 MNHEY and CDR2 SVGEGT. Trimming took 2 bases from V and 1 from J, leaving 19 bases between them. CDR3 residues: CASSYSQVIPARTDTQYF. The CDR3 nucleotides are TGTGCCAGCAGTTACAGTCAGGTGATACCAGCCCGCACAGATACGCAGTATTTT.

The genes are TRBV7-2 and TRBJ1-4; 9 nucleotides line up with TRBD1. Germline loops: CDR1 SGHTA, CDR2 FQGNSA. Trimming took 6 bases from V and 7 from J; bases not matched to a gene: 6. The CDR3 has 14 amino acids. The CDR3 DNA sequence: TGTGCCAGCAGACCAGGACAGGGGTTTGAAAAACTGTTTTTT. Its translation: CASRPGQGFEKLFF.

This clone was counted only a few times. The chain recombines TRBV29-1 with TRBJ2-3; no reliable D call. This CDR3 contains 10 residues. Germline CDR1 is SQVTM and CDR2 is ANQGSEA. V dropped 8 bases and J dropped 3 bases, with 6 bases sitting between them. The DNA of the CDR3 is TGCAGCTCACGGACAGATACGCAGTATTTT. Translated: CSSRTDTQYF.

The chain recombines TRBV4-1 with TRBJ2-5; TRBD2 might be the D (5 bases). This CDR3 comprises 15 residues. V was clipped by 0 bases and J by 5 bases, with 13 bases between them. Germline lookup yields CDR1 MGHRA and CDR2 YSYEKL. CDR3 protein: CASSQDPGSGETQYF. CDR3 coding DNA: TGCGCCAGCAGCCAAGATCCTGGAAGCGGCGAGACCCAGTACTTC.

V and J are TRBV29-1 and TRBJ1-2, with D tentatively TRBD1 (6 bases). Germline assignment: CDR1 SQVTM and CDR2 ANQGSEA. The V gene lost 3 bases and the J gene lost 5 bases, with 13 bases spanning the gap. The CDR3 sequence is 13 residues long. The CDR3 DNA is TGCAGCGTTGAGGCAGGGGCAAGGTATGGCTACACCTTC. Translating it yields CSVEAGARYGYTF.

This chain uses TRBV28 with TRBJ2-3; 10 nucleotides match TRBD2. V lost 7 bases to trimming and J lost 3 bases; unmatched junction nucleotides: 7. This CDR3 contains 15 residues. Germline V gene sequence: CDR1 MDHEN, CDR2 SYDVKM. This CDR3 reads CASTPLAGETDTQYF. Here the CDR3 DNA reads TGTGCCAGCACGCCCCTAGCGGGAGAAACAGATACGCAGTATTTT.

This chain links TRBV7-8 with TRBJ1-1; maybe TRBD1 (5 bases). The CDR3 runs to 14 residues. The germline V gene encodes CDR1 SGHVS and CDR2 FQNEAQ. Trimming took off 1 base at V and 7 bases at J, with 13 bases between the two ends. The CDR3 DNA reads TGTGCCAGCAGCTTAGGATCGGGGCGGAATGAAGCTTTCTTT. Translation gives CASSLGSGRNEAFF.

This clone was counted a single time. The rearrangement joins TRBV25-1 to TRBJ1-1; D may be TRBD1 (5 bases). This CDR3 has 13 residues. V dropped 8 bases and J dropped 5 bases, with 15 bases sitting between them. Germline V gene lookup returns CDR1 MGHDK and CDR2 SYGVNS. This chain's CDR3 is CASRSIGGTEAFF. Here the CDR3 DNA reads TGTGCCAGCCGATCAATTGGGGGAACTGAAGCTTTCTTT.

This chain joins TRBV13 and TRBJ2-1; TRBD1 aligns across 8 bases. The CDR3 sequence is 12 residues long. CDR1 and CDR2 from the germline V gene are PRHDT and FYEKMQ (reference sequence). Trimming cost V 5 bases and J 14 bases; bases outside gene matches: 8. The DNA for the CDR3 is TGTGCCAGCAGCCTCCAGGACAGGGTCGAGTTCTTC. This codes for CASSLQDRVEFF.

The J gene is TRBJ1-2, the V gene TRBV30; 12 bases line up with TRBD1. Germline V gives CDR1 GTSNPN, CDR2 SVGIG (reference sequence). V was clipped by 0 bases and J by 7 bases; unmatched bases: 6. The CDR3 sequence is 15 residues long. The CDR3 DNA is TGTGCCTGGAGTGTAGGGGGACAGGGGGCTGTTGGCTACACCTTC. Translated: CAWSVGGQGAVGYTF.

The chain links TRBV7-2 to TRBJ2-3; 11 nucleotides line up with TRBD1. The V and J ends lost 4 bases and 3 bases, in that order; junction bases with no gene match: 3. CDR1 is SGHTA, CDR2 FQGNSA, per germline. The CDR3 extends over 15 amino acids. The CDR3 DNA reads TGTGCCAGCAGCTGGACAGGGGGCGGGACAGATACGCAGTATTTT. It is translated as CASSWTGGGTDTQYF.

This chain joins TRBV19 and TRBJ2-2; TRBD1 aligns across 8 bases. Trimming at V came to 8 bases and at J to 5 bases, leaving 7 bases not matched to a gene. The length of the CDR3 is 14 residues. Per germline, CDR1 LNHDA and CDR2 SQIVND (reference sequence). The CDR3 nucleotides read TGTGCCAGTGTGGATTACAGGGGGACCGGGGAGCTGTTTTTT. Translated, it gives CASVDYRGTGELFF. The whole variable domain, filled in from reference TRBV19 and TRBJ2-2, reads DGGITQSPKYLFRKEGQNVTLSCEQNLNHDAMYWYRQDPGQGLRLIYYSQIVNDFQKGDIAEGYSVSREKKESFPLTVTSAQKNPTAFYLCASVDYRGTGELFFGEGSRLTVL.

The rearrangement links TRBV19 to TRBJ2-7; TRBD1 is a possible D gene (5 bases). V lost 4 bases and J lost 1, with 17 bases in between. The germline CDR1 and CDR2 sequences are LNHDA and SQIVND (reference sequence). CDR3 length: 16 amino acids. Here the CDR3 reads CASSTLWQGLSYEQYF. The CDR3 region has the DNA TGTGCCAGTAGTACCCTTTGGCAGGGATTGTCCTACGAGCAGTACTTC.

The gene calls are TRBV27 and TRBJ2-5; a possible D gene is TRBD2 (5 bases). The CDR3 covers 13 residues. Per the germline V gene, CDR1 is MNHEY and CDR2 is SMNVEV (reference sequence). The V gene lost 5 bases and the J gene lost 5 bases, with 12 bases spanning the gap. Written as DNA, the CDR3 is TGTGCCAGCAGTCGAAACAGAGGGGAGACCCAGTACTTC. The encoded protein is CASSRNRGETQYF.

The CDR3 region is CASSLDRNTEAFF. CDR3 DNA: TGTGCCAGCAGCTTAGACAGGAACACTGAAGCTTTCTTT. The V gene is TRBV6-4, the J gene TRBJ1-1; D is perhaps TRBD1 (5 bases). Germline assignment: CDR1 MRHNA and CDR2 SNTAGT. This CDR3 contains 13 residues. V lost 6 bases and J 1 base, leaving 9 bases between the germline ends.

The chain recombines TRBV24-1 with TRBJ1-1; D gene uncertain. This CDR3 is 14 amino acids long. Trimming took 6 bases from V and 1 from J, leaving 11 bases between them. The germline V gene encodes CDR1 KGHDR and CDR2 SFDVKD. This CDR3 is CATSRGTANTEAFF. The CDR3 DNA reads TGTGCCACCAGTCGTGGAACTGCGAACACTGAAGCTTTCTTT.

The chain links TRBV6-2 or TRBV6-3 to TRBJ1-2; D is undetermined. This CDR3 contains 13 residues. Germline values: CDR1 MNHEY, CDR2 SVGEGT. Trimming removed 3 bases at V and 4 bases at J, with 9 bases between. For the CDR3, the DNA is TGTGCCAGCAGTTATGGCATGATCTATGGCTACACCTTC. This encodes CASSYGMIYGYTF.

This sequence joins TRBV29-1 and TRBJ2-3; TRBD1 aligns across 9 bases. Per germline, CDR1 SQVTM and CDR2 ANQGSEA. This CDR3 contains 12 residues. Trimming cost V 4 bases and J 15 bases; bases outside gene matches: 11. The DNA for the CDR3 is TGCAGCGTTGCATCTAACCGGGACAGGGTATATTTT. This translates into CSVASNRDRVYF.